This T cell receptor (beta chain) is from a study of T cell responses to AZD1222 COVID-19 vaccine. With regard to this clone: What it recognizes is unknown.

Broader study findings: Repertoires in all cases were sampled only once the peak T cell response had passed.

Assay: immunoSEQ multiplex PCR; the TCRdb copy retains only in-frame clones and omits some. Of 120,000 to 150,000 clones listed, more than 75% are singletons. The clonotype was recovered from an adult in good health. The sequences come from peripheral blood, collected on day 0 of MenACWY control vaccination.

The CDR3 loop reads CATQKWGGASAAYNEQFF. CDR3 sequence (DNA): TGTGCCACGCAAAAGTGGGGGGGGGCCTCCGCCGCCTACAATGAGCAGTTCTTC. The chain has TRBV19 and TRBJ2-1; tentative D call: TRBD2 (7 bases). The CDR3 has 18 amino acids. Between the trimmed V and J ends, which lost 10 bases and 2 bases, there was a span of 27 bases. Germline values: CDR1 LNHDA, CDR2 SQIVND (reference sequence).